The source of this TCR beta chain is a study of blood T cell repertoires in COVID-19. Study details: COVID-19 samples, acute and convalescent, were from the United States, Italy and Spain. Sources were T cells, B-cell-depleted T cells, or PBMCs; the material itself was cDNA or gDNA.

Trimming took 2 bases from V and 1 from J, leaving 7 bases between them. Germline V gene data show CDR1 as KGHDR and CDR2 as SFDVKD. The CDR3 contains 14 residues. As originally analysed: How many nucleated cells were present was estimated from reference gene primer amplification. The method was immunoSEQ multiplex PCR; TCRdb's version includes in-frame clones alone and lacks a portion of them. V and J calls plus clone size are reproduced from that table; the DNA served to infer D and trimming. The table records about 83,000 clones, roughly 84% of them present only once. V and J are TRBV24-1 and TRBJ1-2; D gene unclear. This receptor was obtained from a woman at least 80 years old in a cohort sampled during active or convalescent COVID-19. Sequencing used peripheral blood. The CDR3 protein is CATSDSPGNYGYTF. The CDR3 DNA follows: TGTGCCACCAGTGATTCCCCGGGTAACTATGGCTACACCTTC.